Presented here are 25 T cell receptor beta chains from one specimen sequenced in a study of T cell changes during pregnancy in multiple sclerosis. The repertoire was sequenced with immunoSEQ multiplex PCR; TCRdb's copy has only in-frame clones and lacks some. The sample lists some 63,000 clones; roughly 90% were seen once. This sample comprised peripheral blood, obtained before pregnancy. These receptors all stem from a female donor with multiple sclerosis, enrolled in a pregnancy study.

This chain connects TRBV30 to TRBJ2-2; TRBD1 matches 9 bases. The CDR3 has 15 amino acids. Losses at the gene ends were 2 bases for V and 4 bases for J; bases not matched to a gene: 5. Germline CDR1 reads GTSNPN; CDR2 reads SVGIG (reference sequence). CDR3 coding DNA: TGTGCCTGGAGTTACCCGGGACAGGGCACCGGGGAGCTGTTTTTT. Translation: CAWSYPGQGTGELFF.

V is TRBV6-1 and J is TRBJ1-5; D gene ambiguous. CDR1 and CDR2 from the germline V gene are MNHNS and SASEGT. This CDR3 is 14 amino acids long. Trimming cost V 2 bases and J 4 bases, with 9 bases left between them. The CDR3 sequence is CASSEPQNNQPQHF. The CDR3 DNA follows: TGTGCCAGCAGTGAACCCCAGAATAATCAGCCCCAGCATTTT.

The rearrangement links TRBV5-4 to TRBJ1-6; D is unclear. Germline assignment: CDR1 SGHNT and CDR2 YYREEE (reference sequence). There are 15 residues in the CDR3. Trimming took 0 bases from V and 5 from J, leaving 9 bases between them. The CDR3 sequence: CASSLVGSDNSPLHF. Here the CDR3 DNA reads TGTGCCAGCAGCTTGGTCGGGTCAGATAATTCACCCCTCCACTTT. The full variable domain, with the rest looked up from reference TRBV5-4 and TRBJ1-6, is ETGVTQSPTHLIKTRGQQVTLRCSSQSGHNTVSWYQQALGQGPQFIFQYYREEENGRGNFPPRFSGLQFPNYSSELNVNALELDDSALYLCASSLVGSDNSPLHFGNGTRLTVT.

The chain has TRBV5-4 and TRBJ1-3; unclear D gene. V was clipped by 4 bases and J by 4 bases, with 15 bases between them. CDR1 SGHNT and CDR2 YYREEE come from the germline V gene (reference sequence). The CDR3 consists of 15 residues. The CDR3 DNA reads as TGTGCCAGCAGCCAGTGGGCGGCGGGAGGAAACACCATATATTTT. Translating gives CASSQWAAGGNTIYF.

The chain couples TRBV4-3 to TRBJ1-2; 7 bases line up with TRBD1. With 0 bases clipped from V and 4 bases from J, the junction kept 8 bases outside the gene matches. The CDR3 has 16 residues. Germline lookup yields CDR1 LGHNA and CDR2 YSLEER. CDR3 residues: CASSQDPGTATYGYTF. The CDR3 DNA follows: TGCGCCAGCAGCCAAGATCCCGGGACAGCAACCTATGGCTACACCTTC.

This clone was observed a few times. This chain links TRBV9 with TRBJ2-7, with TRBD1 matching over 12 bases. V shed 3 bases, J shed 5 bases, and the junction held 3 bases outside the gene matches. The CDR3 has 14 residues. Germline CDR1 and CDR2: SGDLS and YYNGEE. This CDR3 reads CASSAGDRGHEQYF. CDR3 DNA sequence: TGTGCCAGCAGCGCCGGGGACAGGGGGCACGAGCAGTACTTC.

This chain uses TRBV14 with TRBJ1-1; D is possibly TRBD1 (5 bases). The ends were cut back, 2 bases at V and 3 bases at J, with 13 bases in the middle. This CDR3 region has 15 residues. Germline V gene data show CDR1 as SGHDN and CDR2 as FVKESK. The CDR3 DNA sequence: TGTGCCAGCAGCCAACAAACAGGCCAATACACTGAAGCTTTCTTT. The encoded protein is CASSQQTGQYTEAFF.

The genes are TRBV4-1 and TRBJ2-5; 9 nucleotides match TRBD2. CDR1 and CDR2 from the germline V gene are MGHRA and YSYEKL. This CDR3 comprises 14 residues. V shed 5 bases, J shed 7 bases, and the junction held 8 bases outside the gene matches. The DNA of the CDR3 is TGCGCCAGCAGCAAGCCGGCTAGCGGGATGACCCAGTACTTC. Protein sequence: CASSKPASGMTQYF.

The chain combines TRBV7-2 with TRBJ2-2; D gene ambiguous. The CDR3 is 15 residues long. CDR1 and CDR2 from the germline V gene are SGHTA and FQGNSA. Deletions cut 3 bases from V and 0 bases from J, with 8 bases between. In nucleotides, the CDR3 is TGTGCCAGCAGCTTGGGCACTCCGAACACCGGGGAGCTGTTTTTT. Amino acid sequence: CASSLGTPNTGELFF.

CDR3 sequence (DNA): TGCAGCGCCATCGGACAGTCAGATACGCAGTATTTT. It encodes CSAIGQSDTQYF. V gene TRBV29-1 combines with J gene TRBJ2-3, with D perhaps matching TRBD1 (6 bases). CDR1 is SQVTM, CDR2 ANQGSEA, per germline. CDR3 length: 12 residues. Trimming removed 7 bases at V and 4 bases at J, with 12 bases between.

This clone was detected a few times. The rearrangement links TRBV5-5 to TRBJ1-6; 7 nucleotides align to TRBD1. V shed 0 bases, J shed 9 bases, and the junction held 3 bases outside the gene matches. The germline CDR1 and CDR2 sequences are SGHKS and YYEKEE (reference sequence). CDR3 length equals 14 residues. This CDR3 reads CASSLGTGSSPLHF. As DNA, the CDR3 is TGTGCCAGCAGCTTGGGGACAGGATCTTCACCCCTCCACTTT.

This clone has just one count. This chain joins TRBV6-4 and TRBJ2-5; TRBD2 matches 11 bases. Germline V gives CDR1 MRHNA, CDR2 SNTAGT. CDR3 length equals 15 residues. V lost 6 bases and J lost 1; bases outside the gene matches: 4. CDR3 residues: CASSRLAGRQETQYF. Here the CDR3 DNA reads TGTGCCAGCAGCCGACTAGCGGGGCGCCAAGAGACCCAGTACTTC.

This chain joins TRBV9 and TRBJ2-3; D is unclear. Between the trimmed V and J ends, which lost 0 bases and 6 bases, there was a span of 5 bases. CDR1 SGDLS and CDR2 YYNGEE come from the germline V gene. The CDR3 covers 12 residues. The CDR3 DNA follows: TGTGCCAGCAGCGTAGAGAGGGATACGCAGTATTTT. This gives the protein CASSVERDTQYF.

This chain connects TRBV5-1 to TRBJ2-3; tentatively, D is TRBD1 (5 bases). Germline values: CDR1 SGHRS, CDR2 YFSETQ. Trimming pared 4 bases from V and 4 bases from J, leaving 10 bases between. The CDR3 runs to 13 residues. Written as DNA, the CDR3 is TGCGCCAGCAGCCCGGACACAGCAGATACGCAGTATTTT. The encoded protein is CASSPDTADTQYF.

For this clone: A read error may produce the germline difference seen at one junction end. The CDR3 sequence: CASSVLQGAEAFF. The CDR3 bases are TGTGCTAGCAGCGTGCTACAGGGCGCTGAAGCTTTCTTT. The chain links TRBV7-7 to TRBJ1-1, with a possible D match to TRBD1 (6 bases). The CDR3 runs to 13 residues. Germline-derived CDR1 and CDR2 are SSHAT and FNYEAQ (reference sequence).

The chain combines TRBV2 with TRBJ2-7; 11 bases map to TRBD2. Germline CDR1 reads SNHLY; CDR2 reads FYNNEI. The CDR3 sequence is 15 residues long. The junction had 9 bases not matched to a gene; V was cut back by 7 bases and J by 4 bases. The CDR3 coding sequence is TGTGCCAGCAAAGAACCTAGCGGGGGGTTATACGAGCAGTACTTC. Protein: CASKEPSGGLYEQYF. The full variable domain, rest sourced from reference TRBV2 and TRBJ2-7, is EPEVTQTPSHQVTQMGQEVILRCVPISNHLYFYWYRQILGQKVEFLVSFYNNEISEKSEIFDDQFSVERPDGSNFTLKIRSTKLEDSAMYFCASKEPSGGLYEQYFGPGTRLTVT.

The chain combines TRBV27 with TRBJ1-2; the match to TRBD1 covers 9 bases. V lost 0 bases and J lost 8; bases outside the gene matches: 7. This CDR3 comprises 15 residues. The germline V gene has CDR1 MNHEY and CDR2 SMNVEV (reference sequence). The CDR3 DNA is TGTGCCAGCAGTTTATCAACAGGGGGCGCGGGGGGCTACACCTTC. The encoded protein is CASSLSTGGAGGYTF.

The V and J genes are TRBV18 and TRBJ1-4; the D is unclear. Trimming removed 4 bases from V and 0 bases from J, with 6 bases in between. The germline CDR1 and CDR2 sequences are KGHSH and LQKENI. The CDR3 is 14 amino acids. CDR3 protein: CASSLRATNEKLFF. The DNA for the CDR3 is TGTGCCAGCTCACTCCGCGCAACTAATGAAAAACTGTTTTTT.

The J gene is TRBJ1-1, the V gene TRBV13; unclear D gene. CDR3 length: 12 residues. Germline V gives CDR1 PRHDT, CDR2 FYEKMQ (reference sequence). Trimming took off 4 bases at V and 11 bases at J, with 14 bases between the two ends. The CDR3 nucleotides are TGTGCCAGCAGCTCCGGACTCCAGAGGGCTTTCTTT. Translating gives CASSSGLQRAFF.

V usage is TRBV19 and J usage is TRBJ1-2; D is perhaps TRBD1 (6 bases). Germline V gives CDR1 LNHDA, CDR2 SQIVND (reference sequence). The V end lost 5 bases, the J end lost 8 bases, and 24 bases lay between the germline ends. The CDR3 loop spans 16 amino acids. CDR3 sequence (DNA): TGTGCCAGTAGTCCGCAAGGTGCGGGGGCTGGTCTCGGCTACACCTTC. It yields the protein CASSPQGAGAGLGYTF.

The rearrangement links TRBV7-8 to TRBJ1-1, with 9 bases fitting TRBD1. There are 14 residues in the CDR3. J gave up 1 base and V 6 bases, and 3 bases lay outside the gene matches. Germline loops: CDR1 SGHVS, CDR2 FQNEAQ. Here the CDR3 reads CASRLGQGNTEAFF. Written as DNA, the CDR3 is TGTGCCAGCAGATTGGGACAGGGGAACACTGAAGCTTTCTTT.

The chain has TRBV19 and TRBJ1-5, with 9 bases aligning to TRBD1. The CDR3 is 16 residues long. Germline V gene data show CDR1 as LNHDA and CDR2 as SQIVND (reference sequence). V trimming: 4 bases; J trimming: 2 bases; junction bases outside the gene matches: 6. The CDR3 region is CASSTGQGYGNQPQHF. The CDR3 nucleotides are TGTGCCAGTAGTACAGGACAGGGGTACGGCAATCAGCCCCAGCATTTT.

This clone appeared a single time. This chain links TRBV7-6 with TRBJ2-7; the match to TRBD2 covers 8 bases. The J segment lost 6 bases and the V segment lost 5 bases, leaving 12 bases of the junction unmatched. CDR3 length equals 15 residues. Germline values: CDR1 SGHVS, CDR2 FNYEAQ. DNA of the CDR3: TGTGCCAGCAGCCCTAGAACCGGGACTAGTCCCGAGCAGTACTTC. It codes for CASSPRTGTSPEQYF.

This chain connects TRBV10-3 to TRBJ2-1; TRBD2 agrees at 12 bases. CDR1 and CDR2 from the germline V gene are ENHRY and SYGVKD. The CDR3 spans 17 residues. After removal of 6 bases from V and 5 bases from J, the junction contained 11 bases not matched to a gene. The CDR3 sequence: CAIRPASGGAPHNEQFF. The DNA for the CDR3 is TGTGCCATCAGGCCAGCTAGCGGGGGGGCCCCCCACAATGAGCAGTTCTTC.

CDR3 bases: TGTGCCAGCAGCTTCGGGACTGGTAAAGAGACCCAGTACTTC. Translation: CASSFGTGKETQYF. The J gene is TRBJ2-5, the V gene TRBV5-6; D may be TRBD2 (6 bases). CDR1 is SGHDT and CDR2 is YYEEEE in the germline V gene. With 2 bases removed from V and 3 bases from J, the gap between germline ends came to 11 bases. The CDR3 consists of 14 residues. The variable domain in full, completed from reference TRBV5-6 and TRBJ2-5, reads DAGVTQSPTHLIKTRGQQVTLRCSPKSGHDTVSWYQQALGQGPQFIFQYYEEEERQRGNFPDRFSGHQFPNYSSELNVNALLLGDSALYLCASSFGTGKETQYFGPGTRLLVL.